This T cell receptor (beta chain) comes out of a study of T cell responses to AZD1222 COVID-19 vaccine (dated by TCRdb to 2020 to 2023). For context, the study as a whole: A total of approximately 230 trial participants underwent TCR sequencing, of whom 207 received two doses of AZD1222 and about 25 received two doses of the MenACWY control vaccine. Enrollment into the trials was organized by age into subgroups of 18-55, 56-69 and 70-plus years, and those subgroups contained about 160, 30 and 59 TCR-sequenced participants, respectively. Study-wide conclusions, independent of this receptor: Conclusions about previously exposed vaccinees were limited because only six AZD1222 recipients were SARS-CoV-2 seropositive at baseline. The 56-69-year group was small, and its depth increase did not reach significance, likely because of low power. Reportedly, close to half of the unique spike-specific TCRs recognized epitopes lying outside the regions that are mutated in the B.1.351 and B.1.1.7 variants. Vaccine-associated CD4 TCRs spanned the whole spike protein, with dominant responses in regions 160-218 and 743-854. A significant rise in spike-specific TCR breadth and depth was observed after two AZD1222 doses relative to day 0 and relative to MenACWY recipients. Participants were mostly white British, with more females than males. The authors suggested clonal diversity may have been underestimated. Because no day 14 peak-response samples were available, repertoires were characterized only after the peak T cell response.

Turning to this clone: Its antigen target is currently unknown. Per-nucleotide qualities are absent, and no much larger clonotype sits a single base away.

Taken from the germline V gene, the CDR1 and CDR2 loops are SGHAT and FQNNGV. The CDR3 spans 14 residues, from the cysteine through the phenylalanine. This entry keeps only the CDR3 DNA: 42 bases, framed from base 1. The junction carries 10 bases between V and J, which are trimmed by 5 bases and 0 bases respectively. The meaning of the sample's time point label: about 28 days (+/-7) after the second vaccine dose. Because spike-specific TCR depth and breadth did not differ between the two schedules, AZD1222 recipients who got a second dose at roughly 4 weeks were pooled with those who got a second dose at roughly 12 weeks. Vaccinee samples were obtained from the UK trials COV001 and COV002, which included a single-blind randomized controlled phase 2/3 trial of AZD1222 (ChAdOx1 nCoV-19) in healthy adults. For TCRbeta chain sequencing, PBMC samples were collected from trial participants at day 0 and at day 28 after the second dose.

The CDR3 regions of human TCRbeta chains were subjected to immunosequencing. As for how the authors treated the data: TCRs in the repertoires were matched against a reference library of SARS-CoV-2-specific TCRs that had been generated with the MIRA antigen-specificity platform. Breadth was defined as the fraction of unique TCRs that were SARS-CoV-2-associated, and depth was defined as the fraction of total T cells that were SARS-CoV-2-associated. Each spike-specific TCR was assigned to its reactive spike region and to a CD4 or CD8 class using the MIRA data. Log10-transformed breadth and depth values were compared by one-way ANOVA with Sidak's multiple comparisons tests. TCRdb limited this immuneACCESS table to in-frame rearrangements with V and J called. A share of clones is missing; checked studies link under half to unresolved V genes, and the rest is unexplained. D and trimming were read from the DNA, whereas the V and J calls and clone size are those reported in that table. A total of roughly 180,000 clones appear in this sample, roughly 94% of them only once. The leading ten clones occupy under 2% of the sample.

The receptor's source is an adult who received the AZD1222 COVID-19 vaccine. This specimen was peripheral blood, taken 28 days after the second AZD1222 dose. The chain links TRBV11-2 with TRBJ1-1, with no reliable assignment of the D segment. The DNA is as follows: TGTGCCAGCAGCCAGATAATCATGAACACTGAAGCTTTCTTT. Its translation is CASSQIIMNTEAFF.